These T cell receptor beta chains were read from a single sample in a study of blood T cell repertoires in COVID-19. Some clones are missing from TCRdb's copy, which holds only in-frame ones; the method was immunoSEQ multiplex PCR. Here the sample spans over 200,000 clones, around three quarters being singletons. What was sequenced was peripheral blood. The receptor set was obtained from an elderly woman with acute or convalescent COVID-19. Each CDR3 is given with its conserved first and last residue. A D gene is named only where the DNA matches it firmly. Expanded clones get a size class; other rows say once, few or many, or leave the size out.

TGTGCCAGTGAGCGGTGGGGCTATGGCTACACCTTC CASERWGYGYTF TRBJ1-2 - - TRBV5-6
TGTGCCAGCAGCTTAGACAGGTCCTCCTACGAGCAGTACTTC CASSLDRSSYEQYF TRBJ2-7 once - TRBV7-3
TGTGCCAGCAGCCAAGGGGTAGGGAGGGGGAACCAAGAGACCCAGTACTTC CASSQGVGRGNQETQYF TRBJ2-5 - - TRBV3-1/TRBV3-2
TGTGCCAGCAGCCTAACAGGGACCGGGGAGCTGTTTTTT CASSLTGTGELFF TRBJ2-2 - - TRBV7-9
TGTGCCAGTAGTATAGTTCAGCGGGGGGGCTACAATGAGCAGTTCTTC CASSIVQRGGYNEQFF TRBJ2-1 few TRBD2 TRBV19
TGTGCCAGCTCACCCGGGACAGACAATGAGCAGTTCTTC CASSPGTDNEQFF TRBJ2-1 - TRBD1 TRBV18
TGTGCCAGCAGTGTTACCCCTTTGACAGGGGAGGGCAATCAGCCCCAGCATTTT CASSVTPLTGEGNQPQHF TRBJ1-5 - TRBD1 TRBV2
TGTGCCAGCAGCCGTACAGGGGCTGGAAACACCATATATTTT CASSRTGAGNTIYF TRBJ1-3 once TRBD1 TRBV7-9
TGTGCCAGCAGCTCTAGCGGCTACACAGATACGCAGTATTTT CASSSSGYTDTQYF TRBJ2-3 - TRBD2 TRBV7-3
TGTGCCAGCAGCTTACGCCCGACAGGGGGTGGTGAAAAACTGTTTTTT CASSLRPTGGGEKLFF TRBJ1-4 once TRBD1 TRBV7-9
TGTGCCAGCAGTTACTCACAGGGGGCTCGTGGCTACACCTTC CASSYSQGARGYTF TRBJ1-2 - TRBD1 TRBV6-5
TGTGCCAGCAGTCAATGGGGGGTGACGAATGAGCAGTTCTTC CASSQWGVTNEQFF TRBJ2-1 - - TRBV6-2/TRBV6-3
TGTGCCATCAGTGCAGGACTTAGTGAGACAAACATTCAGTACTTC CAISAGLSETNIQYF TRBJ2-4 few - TRBV10-3
TGTGCCAGCAGCTTAGTTGTGTTCAGTTCCTACAATGAGCAGTTCTTC CASSLVVFSSYNEQFF TRBJ2-1 few - TRBV7-8
TGTGCCAGCAGGAGACAGCAATCCTACGAGCAGTACTTC CASRRQQSYEQYF TRBJ2-7 - - TRBV6-5
TGTGCCAGCAGTTTCACGGGGAATGAGCAGTTCTTC CASSFTGNEQFF TRBJ2-1 - - TRBV12-3/TRBV12-4
TGTGCCAGCAGTTACTCTCACAGGGGAATCTACGAGCAGTACTTC CASSYSHRGIYEQYF TRBJ2-7 many TRBD1 TRBV6-5
TGTGCCAGCAGTCCAGGGACCCGGGACTACAGGCCGAATGAGCAGTTCTTC CASSPGTRDYRPNEQFF TRBJ2-1 - TRBD2 TRBV27
TGTGCCAGCAGCTTATTAATAGGTTCAGGCAATGAGCAGTTCTTC CASSLLIGSGNEQFF TRBJ2-1 - - TRBV7-9
TGTGCCAGCAGCCATAGTACAGAGAGCTCCTACGAGCAGTACTTC CASSHSTESSYEQYF TRBJ2-7 - - TRBV5-4
TGTGCCACTCTCGAAGGGGGAGCTAACTATGGCTACACCTTC CATLEGGANYGYTF TRBJ1-2 - - TRBV5-6
TGTGCCAGCAGTTACTCGAGAACAGGAGGGAACTATGGCTACACCTTC CASSYSRTGGNYGYTF TRBJ1-2 few - TRBV6-5
TGCGCCAGCAGCTCGGGACAAACCATGAACACTGAAGCTTTCTTT CASSSGQTMNTEAFF TRBJ1-1 once - TRBV5-1
TGTGCCAGCAGGGAGGTCAATCAGCCCCAGCATTTT CASREVNQPQHF TRBJ1-5 - - TRBV28
TGTGCCACCAGCAGAGTCCGGACAGGGTTGACACACACCATATATTTT CATSRVRTGLTHTIYF TRBJ1-3 - TRBD1 TRBV15
TGTGCCATCAGTGACCAGGGCAGCAATCAGCCCCAGCATTTT CAISDQGSNQPQHF TRBJ1-5 once - TRBV10-3
TGTGCCTGGGTGGGGGGACGGGGGAACACCGGGGAGCTGTTTTTT CAWVGGRGNTGELFF TRBJ2-2 - - TRBV30
TGTGCCAGCAGCAAAGGGACTAGCGAAGTCGAGCAGTACTTC CASSKGTSEVEQYF TRBJ2-7 - - TRBV21-1
TGTGCCAGCAGCCCGGGGAGATTCTATGGCTACACCTTC CASSPGRFYGYTF TRBJ1-2 - - TRBV7-9
TGTGCCAGCAGCTACGGTGGGGGGGTGGACTATGGCTACACCTTC CASSYGGGVDYGYTF TRBJ1-2 - - TRBV5-4